The present TCR beta chain was sequenced within a study of blood T cells in healthy people across ages. Germline lookup yields CDR1 SGHNT and CDR2 YENEEA. V lost 5 bases to trimming and J lost 2 bases; unmatched junction nucleotides: 7. The CDR3 covers 16 residues. A second PCR, run for roughly 7 to 12 cycles, used a sample-barcoded 5' primer plus a J-beta primer mix. TCRdb passed the 5' RACE reads through MiXCR, listing each CDR3 protein once. The profile covers almost 300,000 distinct CDR3 sequences, with roughly 26% appearing a single time and 29% taken by the ten largest. Sequencing was performed on blood. The receptor was isolated from a woman between 65 and 79 years old in good health. The J gene is TRBJ2-1, the V gene TRBV11-3, with 9 bases matching TRBD2. CDR3 bases: TGTGCCAGCAGCGGCCCTAGCGGGGCGACCTACAATGAGCAGTTCTTC. Its translation: CASSGPSGATYNEQFF.